Below, 27 T cell receptor beta chains from the same sample are listed, as sequenced in a study of cytomegalovirus exposure and HLA in healthy donors. 60 Vbeta and 13 Jbeta primers were used in PCR. Measured with immunoSEQ multiplex PCR; TCRdb has only the in-frame clones, and not every one. The table includes 90,000 to 150,000 clones, roughly three quarters detected once. Specimen: PBMCs. The receptors derive from a woman aged 40 to 49 in good health and CMV-seropositive.

In its sample, this clone was seen a few times. This same CDR3 is encoded by further DNA sequences in the sample. The V and J genes are TRBV30 and TRBJ1-4; no clear D. V dropped 0 bases and J dropped 8 bases, with 7 bases sitting between them. CDR1 GTSNPN and CDR2 SVGIG come from the germline V gene (reference sequence). This CDR3 region has 12 residues. The CDR3 bases are TGTGCCTGGAGTGTACTACGCGAAAAACTGTTTTTT. Translated, it gives CAWSVLREKLFF.

This clone was detected only once. The chain employs TRBV28 and TRBJ2-6, with D possibly matching TRBD1 (5 bases). The CDR3 is made up of 16 amino acids. The V gene lost 5 bases and the J gene lost 2 bases, with 13 bases spanning the gap. CDR1 and CDR2 from the germline V gene are MDHEN and SYDVKM. DNA of the CDR3: TGTGCCAGCAGTCCCTCACAGGCTGCTGGGGCCAACGTCCTGACTTTC. Amino acid sequence: CASSPSQAAGANVLTF.

The gene calls are TRBV30 and TRBJ1-2, with a possible D match to TRBD1 (6 bases). CDR3 size: 15 residues. V lost 0 bases and J 7 bases, leaving 18 bases between the germline ends. Germline V gives CDR1 GTSNPN, CDR2 SVGIG (reference sequence). The DNA of the CDR3 is TGTGCCTGGAGTGTGAGGGGGGGCCTCGGAAGTGGCTACACCTTC. It is translated as CAWSVRGGLGSGYTF.

This sequence joins TRBV18 and TRBJ2-5; D gene unclear. V lost 0 bases to trimming and J lost 1 base, with 6 bases between them. The CDR3 totals 14 residues. Germline values: CDR1 KGHSH, CDR2 LQKENI. The CDR3 reads CASSPPSFQETQYF. CDR3 coding DNA: TGTGCCAGCTCACCACCGTCATTCCAAGAGACCCAGTACTTC. The full variable domain, completed using reference TRBV18 and TRBJ2-5, is NAGVMQNPRHLVRRRGQEARLRCSPMKGHSHVYWYRQLPEEGLKFMVYLQKENIIDESGMPKERFSAEFPKEGPSILRIQQVVRGDSAAYFCASSPPSFQETQYFGPGTRLLVL.

There are a few counts of this clone. Here the CDR3 reads CASSYTSQGTEAFF. CDR3 in DNA: TGTGCCAGCAGTTACACCTCACAGGGAACTGAAGCTTTCTTT. The chain couples TRBV6-5 to TRBJ1-1; perhaps TRBD1 as D (6 bases). The CDR3 contains 14 residues. The germline V and J ends were trimmed by 2 bases and 5 bases, with 12 bases remaining between them. Germline V gives CDR1 MNHEY, CDR2 SVGAGI.

V is TRBV25-1 and J is TRBJ1-1; 7 nucleotides align to TRBD1. This CDR3 is built from 15 residues. The V gene end was trimmed by 3 bases and the J gene end by 5 bases; junction bases not matched to a gene: 9. Germline values: CDR1 MGHDK, CDR2 SYGVNS. Here the CDR3 DNA reads TGTGCCAGCAGTGACGTAAGGGGGCCTGGGACTGAAGCTTTCTTT. Protein product: CASSDVRGPGTEAFF.

V and J are TRBV13 and TRBJ1-3; TRBD1 is a possible D gene (5 bases). CDR1 is PRHDT and CDR2 is FYEKMQ in the germline V gene (reference sequence). The CDR3 loop spans 17 amino acids. With 0 bases removed from V and 0 bases from J, the gap between germline ends came to 12 bases. The CDR3 reads CASSLGRGWYSGNTIYF. The CDR3, as DNA: TGTGCCAGCAGCTTAGGAAGGGGCTGGTACTCTGGAAACACCATATATTTT.

The chain combines TRBV5-6 with TRBJ1-2, with TRBD1 matching over 8 bases. Germline V gene data show CDR1 as SGHDT and CDR2 as YYEEEE. With V trimmed by 3 bases and J by 4 bases, 8 bases remained unmatched. This CDR3 is 15 amino acids long. CDR3 in amino acids: CASSSQGARVYGYTF. The DNA of the CDR3 is TGTGCCAGCAGCTCTCAGGGGGCGCGGGTCTATGGCTACACCTTC.

This clone was seen only once. The chain employs TRBV6-1 and TRBJ1-1; 9 bases fit TRBD1. The V gene's germline CDR1 is MNHNS and CDR2 SASEGT. The CDR3 totals 12 residues. Trimming took 5 bases from V and 11 from J; bases not matched to a gene: 6. The CDR3 spells CASSSYRGRAFF. The CDR3, as DNA: TGTGCCAGCAGTTCCTACAGGGGGCGGGCTTTCTTT.

V gene TRBV5-1 combines with J gene TRBJ1-1; D might be TRBD1 (5 bases). Trimming removed 0 bases at V and 1 base at J, with 7 bases between. CDR1 SGHRS and CDR2 YFSETQ come from the germline V gene. This CDR3 comprises 14 residues. The chain's CDR3 is CASSLEGQNTEAFF. The CDR3 nucleotides read TGCGCCAGCAGCTTGGAAGGACAGAACACTGAAGCTTTCTTT.

This clone rates as large. Other DNA sequences in this sample translate to the same CDR3. The rearrangement links TRBV30 to TRBJ2-3; 7 nucleotides match TRBD1. Germline V gives CDR1 GTSNPN, CDR2 SVGIG (reference sequence). Trimming at V came to 4 bases and at J to 6 bases, leaving 7 bases not matched to a gene. The CDR3 sequence is 13 residues long. The CDR3 spells CAWTGTAWDTQYF. DNA for the CDR3: TGTGCCTGGACCGGGACAGCTTGGGATACGCAGTATTTT. The whole variable domain, filled in from reference TRBV30 and TRBJ2-3, reads SQTIHQWPATLVQPVGSPLSLECTVEGTSNPNLYWYRQAAGRGLQLLFYSVGIGQISSEVPQNLSASRPQDRQFILSSKKLLLSDSGFYLCAWTGTAWDTQYFGPGTRLTVL.

CDR3 in DNA: TGTGCCAGCAGCTTGGTAGGGGGCTTCTCCTACGAGCAGTACTTC. This translates into CASSLVGGFSYEQYF. V and J are TRBV5-4 and TRBJ2-7; 7 bases fit TRBD1. CDR1 is SGHNT, CDR2 YYREEE, per germline (reference sequence). The ends lost 0 bases at V and 0 bases at J; junction bases unmatched: 3. This CDR3 has 15 amino acids.

The rearrangement joins TRBV13 to TRBJ2-1, with a possible D match to TRBD2 (5 bases). The V end lost 2 bases, the J end lost 8 bases, and 13 bases lay between the germline ends. This CDR3 is built from 14 residues. Germline lookup yields CDR1 PRHDT and CDR2 FYEKMQ (reference sequence). CDR3 in amino acids: CASSLRGHIDEQFF. In nucleotides, the CDR3 is TGTGCCAGCAGCTTAAGAGGGCATATCGATGAGCAGTTCTTC.

The chain links TRBV6-1 to TRBJ1-6; no firm D call. Trimming stripped 4 bases from V and 6 bases from J, with 7 bases between. This CDR3 has 13 residues. Germline V gene sequence: CDR1 MNHNS, CDR2 SASEGT. CDR3 DNA sequence: TGTGCCAGCAGTGCACTTTTTAATTCACCCCTCCACTTT. The encoded protein is CASSALFNSPLHF.

This chain links TRBV2 with TRBJ2-2; 9 positions match TRBD2. The CDR3 sequence is 13 residues long. Germline V gives CDR1 SNHLY, CDR2 FYNNEI. Trimming removed 6 bases from V and 5 bases from J; junction bases left unmatched: 1. The CDR3 coding sequence is TGTGCCAGCAGGCGGGGGGGGACCGGGGAGCTGTTTTTT. Encoded protein: CASRRGGTGELFF.

The V gene is TRBV5-1, the J gene TRBJ1-1, with 7 positions matching TRBD1. After removal of 5 bases from V and 4 bases from J, the junction contained 5 bases not matched to a gene. Per the germline V gene, CDR1 is SGHRS and CDR2 is YFSETQ. The CDR3 is made up of 13 amino acids. Written as DNA, the CDR3 is TGCGCCAGCAGTGGGGACAGCGCCACTGAAGCTTTCTTT. Translated, it gives CASSGDSATEAFF.

The V call is TRBV5-6, the J call TRBJ1-1; D is perhaps TRBD1 (5 bases). Germline V gene sequence: CDR1 SGHDT, CDR2 YYEEEE. The CDR3 has 14 amino acids. Trimming stripped 5 bases from V and 1 base from J, with 12 bases between. The CDR3 nucleotides are TGTGCCAGCAGGACCGGGGGGGGGAACACTGAAGCTTTCTTT. Protein sequence: CASRTGGGNTEAFF. Drawing the rest from reference TRBV5-6 and TRBJ1-1, the complete variable domain is DAGVTQSPTHLIKTRGQQVTLRCSPKSGHDTVSWYQQALGQGPQFIFQYYEEEERQRGNFPDRFSGHQFPNYSSELNVNALLLGDSALYLCASRTGGGNTEAFFGQGTRLTVV.

CDR3 coding DNA: TGTGCCTGGAGCGGTTCAGGGTATTCACCCCTCCACTTT. Protein sequence: CAWSGSGYSPLHF. The gene calls are TRBV30 and TRBJ1-6; D may be TRBD1 (5 bases). Germline CDR1 and CDR2: GTSNPN and SVGIG (reference sequence). CDR3 length equals 13 residues. V dropped 3 bases and J dropped 8 bases, with 11 bases sitting between them.

The chain combines TRBV6-6 with TRBJ2-1; TRBD1 matches at 7 bases. Germline-derived CDR1 and CDR2 are MNHNY and SVGAGI (reference sequence). The V segment lost 2 bases and the J segment 2 bases; nucleotides outside the gene matches: 6. The CDR3 covers 16 residues. This CDR3 reads CASSYTGTVTYNEQFF. CDR3 coding DNA: TGTGCCAGCAGTTACACCGGGACAGTCACCTACAATGAGCAGTTCTTC.

The CDR3: CASSEVETGVPPLHF. DNA of the CDR3: TGTGCCAGCAGTGAAGTGGAGACAGGGGTCCCACCCCTCCACTTT. The chain is built from TRBV6-1 and TRBJ1-6; 8 bases agree with TRBD1. Unmatched junction bases numbered 7, after V lost 1 base and J lost 11 bases. The CDR3 runs 15 residues. Germline values: CDR1 MNHNS, CDR2 SASEGT.

This clone has just a few counts. The J gene is TRBJ1-5, the V gene TRBV27; D gene unclear. This CDR3 is 13 amino acids long. In germline, CDR1 is MNHEY, CDR2 SMNVEV (reference sequence). Trimming shortened V by 3 bases and J by 4 bases, and 7 bases separated the two germline ends. The CDR3 protein is CASSFSGNQPQHF. DNA for the CDR3: TGTGCCAGCAGTTTTTCGGGGAATCAGCCCCAGCATTTT.

V gene TRBV19 combines with J gene TRBJ1-2; 12 bases are a match to TRBD1. J lost 6 bases, V lost 9 bases, and 14 bases had no gene match. This CDR3 is built from 16 residues. Per germline, CDR1 LNHDA and CDR2 SQIVND (reference sequence). The CDR3 region is CASLRDRGPSIHGYTF. DNA for the CDR3: TGTGCCAGCCTCCGGGACAGGGGGCCTTCGATCCATGGCTACACCTTC.

The CDR3 DNA reads TGCGCCAGCGCCAGCGGGGGGGCTAGCACAGATACGCAGTATTTT. It specifies CASASGGASTDTQYF. V is TRBV5-1 and J is TRBJ2-3; 10 positions agree with TRBD2. Germline loops: CDR1 SGHRS, CDR2 YFSETQ. V shed 7 bases, J shed 0 bases, and the junction held 5 bases outside the gene matches. The CDR3 totals 15 residues.

This chain connects TRBV5-4 to TRBJ1-2, with D possibly TRBD1 on 6 matching bases. CDR1 is SGHNT, CDR2 YYREEE, per germline (reference sequence). The V gene lost 0 bases and the J gene lost 3 bases, with 12 bases spanning the gap. The CDR3 is 15 amino acids. CDR3 amino acids: CASSLDRVSYYGYTF. DNA for the CDR3: TGTGCCAGCAGCTTGGACAGGGTGTCATACTATGGCTACACCTTC.

The CDR3 region has the DNA TGTGCCAGCAGCTTATGGGGACAGATGAACACTGAAGCTTTCTTT. Translated: CASSLWGQMNTEAFF. The chain links TRBV7-8 to TRBJ1-1; 7 nucleotides agree with TRBD1. Losses at the gene ends were 2 bases for V and 0 bases for J; bases not matched to a gene: 3. CDR3 length equals 15 residues. Germline V gene sequence: CDR1 SGHVS, CDR2 FQNEAQ.

CDR3 protein: CASRPLGWSAAGRTDTQYF. For the CDR3, the DNA is TGTGCCAGCAGACCCCTCGGGTGGAGTGCGGCCGGTCGCACAGATACGCAGTATTTT. J is TRBJ2-3 and V is TRBV27; D unresolved. V was trimmed by 6 bases and J by 1 base, leaving 26 bases between them. In germline, CDR1 is MNHEY, CDR2 SMNVEV (reference sequence). This CDR3 region has 19 residues.

The chain recombines TRBV6-5 with TRBJ1-3, with 10 bases identical to TRBD1. The V segment lost 4 bases and the J segment 2 bases; nucleotides outside the gene matches: 2. Germline CDR1 and CDR2: MNHEY and SVGAGI. The CDR3 has 15 amino acids. CDR3 nucleotides: TGTGCCAGCAGTTTCGACAGGGGGCCTGGAAACACCATATATTTT. Residues: CASSFDRGPGNTIYF.